One and the same sample provided the 2 T cell receptor beta chains below, sequenced in a study of blood T cell repertoires in COVID-19. TCRdb keeps only in-frame clones here, not all; method: immunoSEQ multiplex PCR. The sample includes about 40,000 clones, around 83% seen only once; the top ten take roughly 2.6%. The sequenced sample consisted of peripheral blood. The receptors come from a woman aged 55-70 years with acute or convalescent COVID-19.

In nucleotides, the CDR3 is TGTGCCAGCAGCTTACCAGGGGGCGCCGATACGCAGTATTTT. Protein product: CASSLPGGADTQYF. The chain is built from TRBV7-9 and TRBJ2-3; the match to TRBD1 covers 8 bases. With 2 bases clipped from V and 6 bases from J, the junction kept 4 bases outside the gene matches. From germline, CDR1 is SEHNR and CDR2 FQNEAQ (reference sequence). CDR3 size: 14 residues.

V is TRBV18 and J is TRBJ1-1, with 10 nucleotides matching TRBD1. With 3 bases clipped from V and 7 bases from J, the junction kept 5 bases outside the gene matches. The CDR3 sequence is 14 residues long. The V gene's germline CDR1 is KGHSH and CDR2 LQKENI. The CDR3 sequence: CASSPTGGIGEAFF. CDR3 in DNA: TGTGCCAGCTCACCGACAGGGGGCATCGGTGAAGCTTTCTTT.